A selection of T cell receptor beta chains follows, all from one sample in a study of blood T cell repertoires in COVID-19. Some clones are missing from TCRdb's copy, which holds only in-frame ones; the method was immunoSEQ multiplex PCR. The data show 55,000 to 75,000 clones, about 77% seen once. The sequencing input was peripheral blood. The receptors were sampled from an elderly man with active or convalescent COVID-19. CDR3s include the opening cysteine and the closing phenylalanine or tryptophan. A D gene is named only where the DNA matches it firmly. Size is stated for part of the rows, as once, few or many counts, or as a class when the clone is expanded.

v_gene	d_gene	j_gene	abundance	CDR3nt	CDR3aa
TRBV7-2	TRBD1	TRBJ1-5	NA	TGTGCCAGCAGCCTCGGGACAGGGGGCAGTCAGCCCCAGCATTTT	CASSLGTGGSQPQHF
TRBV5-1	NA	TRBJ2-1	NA	TGCGCCAGCAGCTTGGCGGAGGGCGTAAGCTCCTACAATGAGCAGTTCTTC	CASSLAEGVSSYNEQFF
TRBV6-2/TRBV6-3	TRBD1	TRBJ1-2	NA	TGTGCCAGCAGTTACTGGGACAGGGGGCTTGGCTACACCTTC	CASSYWDRGLGYTF
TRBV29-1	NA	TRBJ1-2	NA	TGCACCTCGAGGGAAGGCTATGGCTACACCTTC	CTSREGYGYTF
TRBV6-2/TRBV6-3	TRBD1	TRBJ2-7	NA	TGTGCCAGCAGTTACGAGGGGACAGGGGACTACGAGCAGTACTTC	CASSYEGTGDYEQYF
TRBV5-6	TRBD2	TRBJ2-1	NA	TGTGCCAGCAGCTCTAGCGGCCAGATTTACAATGAGCAGTTCTTC	CASSSSGQIYNEQFF
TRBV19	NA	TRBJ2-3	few	TGTGCCAGTAGAAAGGGCGGGAGCACAGATACGCAGTATTTT	CASRKGGSTDTQYF
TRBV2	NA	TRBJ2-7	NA	TGTGCCAGCAGCGGACAGATAAGACTCTACGAGCAGTACTTC	CASSGQIRLYEQYF
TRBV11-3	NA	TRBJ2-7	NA	TGTGCCAGCAGCTTCAGCGGGTCCTCCTACGAGCAGTACTTC	CASSFSGSSYEQYF
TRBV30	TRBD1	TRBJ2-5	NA	TGTGCCTGGAGTCGGGTTTGGGGGACAGCCCAAGAGACCCAGTACTTC	CAWSRVWGTAQETQYF
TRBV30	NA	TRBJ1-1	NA	TGTGCCTGGAGCCCTAGCCCCCGGGGGTCCAGTGAAGCTTTCTTT	CAWSPSPRGSSEAFF
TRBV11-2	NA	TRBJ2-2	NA	TGTGCCAGCAGCCCGGGACATACCAACACCGGGGAGCTGTTTTTT	CASSPGHTNTGELFF
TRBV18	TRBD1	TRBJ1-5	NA	TGTGCCAGCTCCGAAGGACAGGGGACATATAGCAATCAGCCCCAGCATTTT	CASSEGQGTYSNQPQHF
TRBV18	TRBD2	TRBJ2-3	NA	TGTGCCAGCTCACCACCGGGACTAGCATCAGATACGCAGTATTTT	CASSPPGLASDTQYF
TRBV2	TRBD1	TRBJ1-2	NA	TGTGCCAGTGCCGACCCAGGGGGTTATGGCTACACCTTC	CASADPGGYGYTF
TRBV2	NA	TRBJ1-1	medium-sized	TGTGCCAGCAGAACCAGGAACACTGAAGCTTTCTTT	CASRTRNTEAFF
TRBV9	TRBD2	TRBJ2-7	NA	TGTGCCAGCAGCTTTGCCGGGACTAGCTACGAGCAGTACTTC	CASSFAGTSYEQYF
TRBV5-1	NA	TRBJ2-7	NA	TGCGCCAGCAGCGTCCCCCAGGGCGAGCAGTACTTC	CASSVPQGEQYF
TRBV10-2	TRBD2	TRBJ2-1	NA	TGCGCCAGCAGTCCTAGCGGGGGGGCATACGAGCAGTTCTTC	CASSPSGGAYEQFF
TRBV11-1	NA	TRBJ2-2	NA	TGTGCCAGCAGCTTAAGCGGGAACACCGGGGAGCTGTTTTTT	CASSLSGNTGELFF
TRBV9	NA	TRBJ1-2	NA	TGTGCCAGCAGCGTAGGACTCCTCGGCGGCTACACCTTC	CASSVGLLGGYTF
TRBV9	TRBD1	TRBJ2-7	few	TGTGCCAGCAGCCCCAGGACAGGGGGCGGCTACGAGCAGTACTTC	CASSPRTGGGYEQYF
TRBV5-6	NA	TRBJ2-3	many	TGTGCCAGCAGCGGCAATGAAATTTTTGATACGCAGTATTTT	CASSGNEIFDTQYF
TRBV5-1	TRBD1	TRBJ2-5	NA	TGCGCCAGCAGCCTAGGGGACAGTGGGTTGGGGACCCAGTACTTC	CASSLGDSGLGTQYF
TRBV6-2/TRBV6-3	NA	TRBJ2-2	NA	TGTGCCAGCAGCCAAGGGACATCGAACACCGGGGAGCTGTTTTTT	CASSQGTSNTGELFF
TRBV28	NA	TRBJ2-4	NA	TGTGCCGCTGCGTCTCTAGCCAAAAACATTCAGTACTTC	CAAASLAKNIQYF
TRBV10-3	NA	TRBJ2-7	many	TGTGCCATCAGACAGACCTACGAGCAGTACTTC	CAIRQTYEQYF